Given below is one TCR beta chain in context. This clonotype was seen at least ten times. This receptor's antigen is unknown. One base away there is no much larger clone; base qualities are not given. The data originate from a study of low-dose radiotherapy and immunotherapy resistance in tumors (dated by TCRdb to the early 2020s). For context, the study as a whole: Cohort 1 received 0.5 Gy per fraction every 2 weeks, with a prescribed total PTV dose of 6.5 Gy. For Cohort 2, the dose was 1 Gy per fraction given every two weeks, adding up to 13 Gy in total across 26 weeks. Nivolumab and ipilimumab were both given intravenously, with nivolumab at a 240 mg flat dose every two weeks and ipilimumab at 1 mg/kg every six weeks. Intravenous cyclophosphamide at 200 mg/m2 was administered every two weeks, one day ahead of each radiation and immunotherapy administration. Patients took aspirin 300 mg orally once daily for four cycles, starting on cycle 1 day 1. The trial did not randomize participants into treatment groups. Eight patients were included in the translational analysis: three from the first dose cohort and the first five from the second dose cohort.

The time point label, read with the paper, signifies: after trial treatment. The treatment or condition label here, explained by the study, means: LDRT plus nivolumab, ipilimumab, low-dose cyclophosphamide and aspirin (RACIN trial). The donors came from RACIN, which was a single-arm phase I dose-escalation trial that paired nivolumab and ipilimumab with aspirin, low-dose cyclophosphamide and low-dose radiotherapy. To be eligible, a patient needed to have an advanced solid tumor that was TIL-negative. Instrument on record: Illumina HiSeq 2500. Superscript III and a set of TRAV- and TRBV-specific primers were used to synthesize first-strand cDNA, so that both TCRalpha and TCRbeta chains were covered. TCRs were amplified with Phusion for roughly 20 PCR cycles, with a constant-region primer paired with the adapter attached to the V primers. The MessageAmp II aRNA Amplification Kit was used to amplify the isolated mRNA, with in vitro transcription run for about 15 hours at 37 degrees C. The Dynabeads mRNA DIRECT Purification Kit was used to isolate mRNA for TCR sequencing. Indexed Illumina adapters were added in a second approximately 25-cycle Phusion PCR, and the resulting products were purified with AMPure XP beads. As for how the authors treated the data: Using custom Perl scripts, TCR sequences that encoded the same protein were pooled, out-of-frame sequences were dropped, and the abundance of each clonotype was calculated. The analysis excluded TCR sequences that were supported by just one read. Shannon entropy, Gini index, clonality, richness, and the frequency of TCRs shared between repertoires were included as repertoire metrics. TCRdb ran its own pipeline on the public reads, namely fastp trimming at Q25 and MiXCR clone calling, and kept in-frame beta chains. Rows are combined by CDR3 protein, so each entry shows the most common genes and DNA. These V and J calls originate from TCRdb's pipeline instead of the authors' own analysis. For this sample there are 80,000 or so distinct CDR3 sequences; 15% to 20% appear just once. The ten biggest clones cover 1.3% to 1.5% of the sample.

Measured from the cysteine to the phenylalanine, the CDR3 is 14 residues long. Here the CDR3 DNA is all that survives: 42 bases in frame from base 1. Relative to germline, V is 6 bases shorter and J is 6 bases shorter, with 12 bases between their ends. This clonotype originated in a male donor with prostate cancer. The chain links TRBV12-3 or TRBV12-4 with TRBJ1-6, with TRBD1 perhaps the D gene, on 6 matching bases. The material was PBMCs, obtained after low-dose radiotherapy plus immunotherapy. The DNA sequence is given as TGTGCCAGCAGCGGACAGCAGACTAATTCACCCCTCCACTTT. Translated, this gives CASSGQQTNSPLHF.